The present T cell receptor (beta chain) was sequenced within a study of beta chain features in type 1 diabetes. Study-wide results and caveats: Moderate but significant shortening of TCRB CDR3s was recorded in all four CD4+ subsets from Type 1 diabetes patients. TCRB repertoires of naive, central memory and Treg cells appeared more similar among patients than among healthy donors.

Investigators reverse transcribed all isolated RNA, so they sequenced expressed TCRB transcripts. The repertoire was sequenced with immunoSEQ multiplex PCR; TCRdb's copy has only in-frame clones and lacks some. The table records 600,000 to 700,000 clones, around 12% of them present only once. The sample holds a few counts of this clone. Its antigen is as yet unknown. This CDR3 is 14 amino acids long. Losses at the gene ends were 4 bases for V and 2 bases for J; bases not matched to a gene: 4. CDR1 is LGHNA and CDR2 is YNFKEQ in the germline V gene. The receptor comes from a man younger than 45 with type 1 diabetes. Sequencing was performed on naive CD4+ T cells from blood. This rearrangement joins TRBV4-2 to TRBJ1-2; 7 bases agree with TRBD1. CDR3 DNA sequence: TGTGCCAGCAGCCGAGGACAGGAAAACTATGGCTACACCTTC. It encodes CASSRGQENYGYTF.